Listed here are 4 T cell receptor beta chains from one sample, sequenced in a study of identical twins. Using its own MiXCR run on the 5' RACE reads, TCRdb lists one record per CDR3 protein. Of 640,000 or so distinct CDR3 sequences listed, over 5% are singletons. The sequenced sample consisted of naive T cells sorted from blood. Receptors were obtained from a man between 18 and 29 years old in good health.

This clonotype showed up just a few times. The chain joins TRBV11-2 to TRBJ2-3; D is unresolved. The ends were cut back, 3 bases at V and 10 bases at J, with 8 bases in the middle. This CDR3 has 11 amino acids. The germline gives CDR1 SGHAT, CDR2 FQNNGV. The CDR3 coding sequence is TGTGCCAGCAGCTTTGGCCGGGCGCAGTATTTT. It translates to CASSFGRAQYF.

This clonotype has at least ten counts. The chain employs TRBV15 and TRBJ2-3; D not certain. The germline V gene encodes CDR1 LNHNV and CDR2 YYDKDF (reference sequence). The ends were cut back, 5 bases at V and 4 bases at J, with 13 bases in the middle. This CDR3 comprises 14 residues. Written as DNA, the CDR3 is TGTGCCACCAGCGCCAAGAATCTCCCAGATACGCAGTATTTT. Its translation: CATSAKNLPDTQYF.

The chain combines TRBV3-1 with TRBJ2-2; 7 bases are a match to TRBD1. This CDR3 is built from 15 residues. The V and J ends lost 3 bases and 3 bases, in that order; junction bases with no gene match: 4. CDR1 is LGHDT and CDR2 is YNNKEL in the germline V gene (reference sequence). The CDR3 nucleotides read TGTGCCAGCAGCCATTCCAGGGGGTACACCGGGGAGCTGTTTTTT. Translated: CASSHSRGYTGELFF.

This clonotype showed up many times. DNA for the CDR3: TGCAGCGCCGAACCTACTAGCGCTAGCACAGATACGCAGTATTTT. It translates to CSAEPTSASTDTQYF. The chain is built from TRBV29-1 and TRBJ2-3, with TRBD2 matching over 7 bases. CDR3 length: 15 amino acids. Trimming at V came to 7 bases and at J to 0 bases, leaving 10 bases not matched to a gene. From germline, CDR1 is SQVTM and CDR2 ANQGSEA.